This entry lists 30 T cell receptor beta chains sequenced from one sample in a study of blood T cell repertoires in COVID-19 (dated by TCRdb to about 2020). The method was the immunoSEQ multiplex PCR assay. TCRdb mirrors the immuneACCESS table, restricted to in-frame sequences. Some clones are absent from its copies; in checked studies, under half trace to an unresolved V gene, and the reason for the others is unknown. The sample table holds 100,000 or so clones, of which 65% to 75% were seen once. Approximately 5.9% of the sample lies in the top ten. Sequencing input: peripheral blood. The receptors come from an elderly man with acute or convalescent COVID-19.

Here the CDR3 reads CASSSDFGELFF. The CDR3 region has the DNA TGTGCCAGCAGCTCCGACTTCGGGGAGCTGTTTTTT. The chain joins TRBV11-3 to TRBJ2-2, with D hard to call. The V gene's germline CDR1 is SGHNT and CDR2 YENEEA. This CDR3 comprises 12 residues. The germline V and J ends were trimmed by 4 bases and 7 bases, with 7 bases remaining between them.

The chain links TRBV2 to TRBJ2-7; D ambiguous. Germline V gene sequence: CDR1 SNHLY, CDR2 FYNNEI. V gave up 6 bases and J gave up 2 bases, with 5 bases separating them. The CDR3 length is 11 residues. Written as DNA, the CDR3 is TGTGCCAGCAGCCCTACCTACGAGCAGTACTTC. The encoded protein is CASSPTYEQYF. Based on the CDR3 plus reference TRBV2 and TRBJ2-7, the full variable domain is EPEVTQTPSHQVTQMGQEVILRCVPISNHLYFYWYRQILGQKVEFLVSFYNNEISEKSEIFDDQFSVERPDGSNFTLKIRSTKLEDSAMYFCASSPTYEQYFGPGTRLTVT.

The chain uses TRBV28 and TRBJ1-2, with no clear D. The CDR3 is 16 amino acids. Trimming cost V 6 bases and J 4 bases, with 21 bases left between them. CDR1 is MDHEN and CDR2 is SYDVKM in the germline V gene. The CDR3: CASSPTGLDGGYGYTF. Here the CDR3 DNA reads TGTGCCAGCAGCCCTACCGGACTCGACGGCGGCTATGGCTACACCTTC.

The chain links TRBV28 to TRBJ2-1, with D possibly TRBD2 on 7 matching bases. CDR3 length: 17 amino acids. V lost 3 bases, J lost 8 bases, and 23 bases lay in between. CDR1 and CDR2 (germline): MDHEN, SYDVKM. CDR3 sequence reads: CASSLRGGGPLADEQFF. As DNA, the CDR3 is TGTGCCAGCAGTTTGAGGGGGGGCGGCCCCCTGGCCGATGAGCAGTTCTTC.

About this clone itself: Other DNA sequences in the sample encode the same CDR3. This chain links TRBV19 with TRBJ2-7; D may be TRBD2 (6 bases). The V gene's germline CDR1 is LNHDA and CDR2 SQIVND (reference sequence). V lost 5 bases, J lost 2 bases, and 13 bases lay in between. This CDR3 region has 14 residues. The CDR3 loop is CASSLGGRTYEQYF. The CDR3 nucleotides are TGTGCCAGTAGTCTCGGGGGTAGGACCTACGAGCAGTACTTC.

The table lists this clone with a few counts. This chain uses TRBV7-8 with TRBJ2-3; D is possibly TRBD2 (6 bases). The V gene's germline CDR1 is SGHVS and CDR2 FQNEAQ. With 1 base removed from V and 3 bases from J, the gap between germline ends came to 17 bases. The CDR3 has 17 residues. CDR3 in DNA: TGTGCCAGCAGCTTAGAAAATAGAGGGGAGGTAACAGATACGCAGTATTTT. Amino acids: CASSLENRGEVTDTQYF.

The rearrangement links TRBV28 to TRBJ2-7, with TRBD1 identical over 12 bases. The CDR3 is made up of 15 amino acids. Germline lookup yields CDR1 MDHEN and CDR2 SYDVKM. J gave up 4 bases and V 5 bases, and 6 bases lay outside the gene matches. The CDR3 loop is CASSPGTGGWYEQYF. The DNA for the CDR3 is TGTGCCAGCAGTCCGGGGACAGGGGGCTGGTACGAGCAGTACTTC. Drawing the rest from reference TRBV28 and TRBJ2-7, the complete variable domain is DVKVTQSSRYLVKRTGEKVFLECVQDMDHENMFWYRQDPGLGLRLIYFSYDVKMKEKGDIPEGYSVSREKKERFSLILESASTNQTSMYLCASSPGTGGWYEQYFGPGTRLTVT.

This clone was seen a few times. V and J are TRBV5-5 and TRBJ2-2; 8 nucleotides align to TRBD1. V lost 4 bases to trimming and J lost 4 bases; unmatched junction nucleotides: 9. The germline gives CDR1 SGHKS, CDR2 YYEKEE (reference sequence). The CDR3 length is 16 residues. CDR3 in DNA: TGTGCCAGCAGCCTGAGGACAGGGCGAGGCACCGGGGAGCTGTTTTTT. Translating it yields CASSLRTGRGTGELFF.

CDR3 sequence: CASSDRQGTFSNQPQHF. Here the CDR3 DNA reads TGCGCCAGCAGCGATCGACAGGGGACATTTAGCAATCAGCCCCAGCATTTT. The chain links TRBV4-1 to TRBJ1-5, with 8 bases aligning to TRBD1. Germline trimming cut 5 bases from V and 0 bases from J; bases unmatched to any gene: 9. CDR3 length: 17 amino acids. The V gene's germline CDR1 is MGHRA and CDR2 YSYEKL.

In this sample, this clone turned up a few times. This chain links TRBV2 with TRBJ2-7; D is possibly TRBD1 (5 bases). The CDR3 covers 13 residues. Germline assignment: CDR1 SNHLY and CDR2 FYNNEI. V dropped 5 bases and J dropped 2 bases, with 10 bases sitting between them. The CDR3 sequence is CASSPGPTYEQYF. The DNA of the CDR3 is TGTGCCAGCAGTCCAGGGCCGACCTACGAGCAGTACTTC.

The chain carries TRBV3-1 (or the pseudogene TRBV3-2) and TRBJ2-1, with 14 bases aligning to TRBD2. The germline gives CDR1 LGHDT, CDR2 YNNKEL (reference sequence). This CDR3 has 20 residues. Trimming cost V 0 bases and J 8 bases; bases outside gene matches: 15. CDR3 coding DNA: TGTGCCAGCAGCCAAGACTTCAGACTAGCGGGAGGGCCCGTATGGGATGAGCAGTTCTTC. Amino acid sequence: CASSQDFRLAGGPVWDEQFF.

The rearrangement joins TRBV6-5 to TRBJ1-1; D might be TRBD1 (5 bases). The CDR3 has 14 amino acids. Germline V CDR1 and CDR2: MNHEY, SVGAGI. Trimming shortened V by 8 bases and J by 1 base, and 14 bases separated the two germline ends. The DNA of the CDR3 is TGTGCCAGCGGTCCAAGGGGAGGGAACACTGAAGCTTTCTTT. Translating it yields CASGPRGGNTEAFF.

This clone was detected a few times. The chain uses TRBV7-6 and TRBJ1-1; unclear D gene. Per germline, CDR1 SGHVS and CDR2 FNYEAQ. The CDR3 is made up of 14 amino acids. Trimming cost V 5 bases and J 4 bases, with 14 bases left between them. The CDR3 region is CASSLGPSTTEAFF. CDR3 DNA: TGTGCCAGCAGCCTGGGCCCGAGCACCACTGAAGCTTTCTTT.

At least ten counts were recorded for this clone. The rearrangement links TRBV12-3 or TRBV12-4 to TRBJ2-5; D not resolved. The V end lost 6 bases, the J end lost 1 base, and 9 bases lay between the germline ends. The CDR3 spans 13 residues. The CDR3 nucleotides read TGTGCCAGCAGCCGCGCCCGCCAAGAGACCCAGTACTTC. Translated: CASSRARQETQYF.

This clone was recorded a few times. The chain carries TRBV2 and TRBJ1-2; 9 bases line up with TRBD1. The V gene end was trimmed by 5 bases and the J gene end by 6 bases; junction bases not matched to a gene: 4. CDR1 and CDR2 from the germline V gene are SNHLY and FYNNEI. The length of the CDR3 is 13 residues. CDR3: CASSYGQGNGYTF. CDR3 DNA: TGTGCCAGCAGTTATGGACAGGGGAATGGCTACACCTTC.

The J gene is TRBJ2-7, the V gene TRBV5-4, with D possibly TRBD1 on 5 matching bases. The length of the CDR3 is 13 residues. Trimming took off 3 bases at V and 1 base at J, with 8 bases between the two ends. Germline V gene data show CDR1 as SGHNT and CDR2 as YYREEE (reference sequence). CDR3 region: CASSSAGSYEQYF. CDR3 DNA: TGTGCCAGCAGCTCCGCAGGGTCCTACGAGCAGTACTTC.

This chain connects TRBV29-1 to TRBJ2-3; 9 bases map to TRBD1. Unmatched junction bases numbered 12, after V lost 2 bases and J lost 6 bases. The CDR3 covers 16 residues. Germline CDR1 SQVTM, CDR2 ANQGSEA. The DNA of the CDR3 is TGCAGCGTTGAACCAGCCTCCGGGACAGGGTTTGATACGCAGTATTTT. This sequence encodes CSVEPASGTGFDTQYF.

This chain uses TRBV2 with TRBJ2-7; 14 positions agree with TRBD2. After removal of 5 bases from V and 6 bases from J, the junction contained 3 bases not matched to a gene. The CDR3 is 14 residues long. Germline CDR1 reads SNHLY; CDR2 reads FYNNEI. The CDR3 loop is CASSRLAGGGEQYF. The CDR3 DNA reads TGTGCCAGCAGTCGACTAGCGGGAGGGGGCGAGCAGTACTTC.

This clone was seen a handful of times. The CDR3 DNA reads as TGTGCCAGCAGTCTCCGGACTAGCGGGAACGACGAGCAGTACTTC. Translating it yields CASSLRTSGNDEQYF. The J gene is TRBJ2-7, the V gene TRBV6-5, with 12 bases lining up with TRBD2. This CDR3 is 15 amino acids long. Germline assignment: CDR1 MNHEY and CDR2 SVGAGI. Losses at the gene ends were 5 bases for V and 5 bases for J; bases not matched to a gene: 7.

The V gene is TRBV4-1, the J gene TRBJ1-1; TRBD1 aligns across 7 bases. Germline V gives CDR1 MGHRA, CDR2 YSYEKL. The CDR3 contains 13 residues. J gave up 10 bases and V 2 bases, and 7 bases lay outside the gene matches. The DNA of the CDR3 is TGCGCCAGCAGCCAAACAGGGGAATTGACAGCTTTCTTT. Protein: CASSQTGELTAFF.

In this sample, this clone turned up once. V is TRBV27 and J is TRBJ1-5, with 10 bases lining up with TRBD1. CDR1 and CDR2 (germline): MNHEY, SMNVEV (reference sequence). The ends lost 6 bases at V and 9 bases at J; junction bases unmatched: 5. The CDR3 has 13 amino acids. The CDR3 here is CASRGQGSGPQHF. The CDR3 coding sequence is TGTGCCAGCAGGGGACAGGGGTCGGGGCCCCAGCATTTT.

This clone was counted between two and nine times. The rearrangement links TRBV6-2 or TRBV6-3 to TRBJ1-2; 8 nucleotides align to TRBD1. CDR1 is MNHEY, CDR2 SVGEGT, per germline. CDR3 length equals 16 residues. V was clipped by 4 bases and J by 3 bases; unmatched bases: 10. DNA of the CDR3: TGTGCCAGCAGTTGGGGGGCGACAGGGGCGTACTATGGCTACACCTTC. Translating it yields CASSWGATGAYYGYTF.

This chain uses TRBV2 with TRBJ2-2; D is perhaps TRBD2 (6 bases). The V end lost 8 bases, the J end lost 4 bases, and 14 bases lay between the germline ends. Germline loops: CDR1 SNHLY, CDR2 FYNNEI. The CDR3 extends over 14 amino acids. This chain's CDR3 is CASQRLVFTGELFF. CDR3 in DNA: TGTGCCAGCCAAAGACTAGTGTTCACCGGGGAGCTGTTTTTT.

V gene TRBV7-2 combines with J gene TRBJ1-3, with D perhaps TRBD1 (5 bases). The CDR3 extends over 14 amino acids. CDR1 is SGHTA and CDR2 is FQGNSA in the germline V gene. The V end was cut by 3 bases, the J end by 2 bases, with 8 bases between. The DNA for the CDR3 is TGTGCCAGCAGCTTCCAGGGAACTGGAAACACCATATATTTT. Amino acids: CASSFQGTGNTIYF.

This chain joins TRBV7-9 and TRBJ2-7; D is possibly TRBD1 (5 bases). The CDR3 has 14 residues. V lost 5 bases to trimming and J lost 9 bases, with 20 bases between them. In germline, CDR1 is SEHNR, CDR2 FQNEAQ (reference sequence). The CDR3: CASSPRQSPTPQYF. In nucleotides, the CDR3 is TGTGCCAGCAGCCCCCGACAGTCCCCTACGCCGCAGTACTTC.

This clone was seen ten or more times. This rearrangement joins TRBV5-6 to TRBJ2-3, with 11 bases identical to TRBD2. Germline V gene sequence: CDR1 SGHDT, CDR2 YYEEEE. The CDR3 covers 16 residues. J gave up 4 bases and V 1 base, and 5 bases lay outside the gene matches. The CDR3 DNA sequence: TGTGCCAGCAGCTTGAGGCTAGCGGGAGGTGCAGATACGCAGTATTTT. Its protein is CASSLRLAGGADTQYF. Variable domain in full (rest from reference TRBV5-6 and TRBJ2-3): DAGVTQSPTHLIKTRGQQVTLRCSPKSGHDTVSWYQQALGQGPQFIFQYYEEEERQRGNFPDRFSGHQFPNYSSELNVNALLLGDSALYLCASSLRLAGGADTQYFGPGTRLTVL.

Details on this clone: Other nucleotide sequences from this sample produce the same CDR3. The chain employs TRBV11-3 and TRBJ2-1, with 12 bases that match TRBD2. The trim removed 5 bases at V and 4 bases at J, leaving 3 bases unmatched. The CDR3 loop spans 15 amino acids. Germline loops: CDR1 SGHNT, CDR2 YENEEA. The chain's CDR3 is CASSPGLAGYNEQFF. DNA of the CDR3: TGTGCCAGCAGCCCTGGACTAGCGGGGTACAATGAGCAGTTCTTC.

This chain uses TRBV3-1 (or the pseudogene TRBV3-2) with TRBJ2-5; weak D call: TRBD2 (6 bases). CDR3 length: 15 residues. The V and J ends lost 5 bases and 9 bases respectively, with 22 bases between them. In germline, CDR1 is LGHDT, CDR2 YNNKEL (reference sequence). The CDR3 DNA follows: TGTGCCAGCAGCAAAGGCCCGGGGATGACGGGGGCCCAGTACTTC. Protein: CASSKGPGMTGAQYF.

The J gene is TRBJ2-3, the V gene TRBV3-1 (or the pseudogene TRBV3-2), with a weak D call TRBD2 (6 bases). Trimming cost V 7 bases and J 2 bases, with 13 bases left between them. The CDR3 totals 14 residues. Germline CDR1 and CDR2: LGHDT and YNNKEL (reference sequence). The CDR3 protein is CASNGGVSTDTQYF. CDR3 nucleotides: TGTGCCAGCAACGGGGGAGTTTCCACAGATACGCAGTATTTT.

This chain joins TRBV19 and TRBJ1-1; D gene ambiguous. Trimming left V 5 bases short and J 3 bases short, with 13 bases between. This CDR3 spans 14 amino acids. The germline CDR1 and CDR2 sequences are LNHDA and SQIVND (reference sequence). CDR3 in amino acids: CASSLMVADTEAFF. In DNA form, the CDR3 reads TGTGCCAGTAGTCTTATGGTGGCTGACACTGAAGCTTTCTTT.